The 9 T cell receptor beta chains listed next were all sequenced from one sample in a study. TCRdb re-called the RT-PCR reads through MiXCR, storing one row per CDR3 protein. The sample records about 680,000 distinct CDR3 sequences, 12% to 15% being singletons. The material sequenced was memory CD4+ T cells from blood. These TCRs come from a female donor in good health, serving as a healthy control.

In its sample, this clonotype was seen a few times. V gene TRBV6-6 combines with J gene TRBJ1-2, with D perhaps matching TRBD1 (6 bases). Germline CDR1 MNHNY, CDR2 SVGAGI (reference sequence). V was pared by 8 bases and J by 8 bases, with 27 bases between. This CDR3 spans 16 amino acids. CDR3 residues: CASGGQQGDPGNGYTF. Written as DNA, the CDR3 is TGTGCCAGCGGGGGGCAACAGGGCGACCCCGGGAACGGCTACACCTTC.

This clonotype was recorded many times. The V and J genes are TRBV4-3 and TRBJ2-2; the match to TRBD2 covers 14 bases. Losses at the gene ends were 0 bases for V and 7 bases for J; bases not matched to a gene: 4. The CDR3 loop spans 17 amino acids. Germline V gene sequence: CDR1 LGHNA, CDR2 YSLEER. The CDR3: CASSQEGLAGAGGELFF. In DNA form, the CDR3 reads TGCGCCAGCAGCCAAGAGGGACTAGCGGGAGCGGGCGGGGAGCTGTTTTTT.

V gene TRBV10-3 combines with J gene TRBJ2-7; tentative D call: TRBD1 (6 bases). CDR1 is ENHRY, CDR2 SYGVKD, per germline. The CDR3 sequence is 12 residues long. V was trimmed by 10 bases and J by 1 base, leaving 11 bases between them. As DNA, the CDR3 is TGTGCCACACGGGACAATTCCTACGAGCAGTACTTC. This sequence encodes CATRDNSYEQYF.

This clonotype was counted at least ten times. This chain uses TRBV4-2 with TRBJ2-7; 8 bases align to TRBD1. The CDR3 runs to 16 residues. Looked up from germline, CDR1 is LGHNA and CDR2 is YNFKEQ. The ends lost 1 base at V and 0 bases at J; junction bases unmatched: 5. In DNA, the CDR3 is TGTGCCAGCAGCCAAGCTCGGACAGGGAGCTCCTACGAGCAGTACTTC. This translates into CASSQARTGSSYEQYF.

This clonotype came up many times. This rearrangement joins TRBV7-2 to TRBJ2-1; 11 bases map to TRBD2. This CDR3 contains 14 residues. Trimming removed 4 bases from V and 7 bases from J; junction bases left unmatched: 3. In germline, CDR1 is SGHTA, CDR2 FQGNSA. This chain's CDR3 is CASSSGLAENEQFF. In nucleotides, the CDR3 is TGTGCCAGCAGCTCGGGACTAGCGGAAAATGAGCAGTTCTTC.

This clonotype occurred a few times. The J gene is TRBJ2-3, the V gene TRBV7-2; weak D call: TRBD2 (5 bases). Germline V CDR1 and CDR2: SGHTA, FQGNSA. Trimming cost V 5 bases and J 0 bases, with 12 bases left between them. CDR3 length: 15 amino acids. The CDR3 sequence is CASSRLAYSTDTQYF. In DNA, the CDR3 is TGTGCCAGCAGCCGATTAGCGTATAGCACAGATACGCAGTATTTT.

In this sample, this clonotype turned up a few times. The gene calls are TRBV6-1 and TRBJ1-2; D may be TRBD1 (5 bases). CDR3 length: 16 amino acids. From germline, CDR1 is MNHNS and CDR2 SASEGT. The ends were cut back, 6 bases at V and 5 bases at J, with 22 bases in the middle. The CDR3 protein is CASSPNIAGSGYGYTF. The CDR3 DNA reads TGTGCCAGCAGCCCGAACATCGCAGGGAGTGGGTATGGCTACACCTTC.

This clonotype was seen more than once but under ten times. This chain joins TRBV9 and TRBJ2-7; D remains ambiguous. Germline CDR1 and CDR2: SGDLS and YYNGEE. This CDR3 spans 15 amino acids. The V end lost 0 bases, the J end lost 6 bases, and 16 bases lay between the germline ends. The CDR3: CASSVAPLGASEQYF. The CDR3 bases are TGTGCCAGCAGCGTAGCACCCCTGGGTGCTTCCGAGCAGTACTTC. Filled out from reference TRBV9 and TRBJ2-7, the complete variable domain reads DSGVTQTPKHLITATGQRVTLRCSPRSGDLSVYWYQQSLDQGLQFLIQYYNGEERAKGNILERFSAQQFPDLHSELNLSSLELGDSALYFCASSVAPLGASEQYFGPGTRLTVT.

To note about this clonotype: One end of the junction is discordant with germline, which a read error may explain. This chain links TRBV20-1 with TRBJ2-5; 11 nucleotides agree with TRBD2. The germline CDR1 and CDR2 sequences are DFQATT and SNEGSKA (reference sequence). This CDR3 spans 13 amino acids. The CDR3 sequence: CSGGYSTSGGRDF. DNA of the CDR3: TGCAGTGGGGGTTATTCAACTAGCGGGGGCCGGGACTTC.